This TCR beta chain emerged from a study of blood T cells in healthy people across ages. The CDR3 sequence is 14 residues long. From germline, CDR1 is SGHKS and CDR2 YYEKEE (reference sequence). V dropped 0 bases and J dropped 6 bases, with 13 bases sitting between them. Primed by a sample-barcoded 5' primer and a J-beta primer mix, a second PCR proceeded for roughly 7 to 12 cycles. MiXCR was run by TCRdb on the 5' RACE reads, yielding one entry per CDR3 protein. The table lists roughly 2 million distinct CDR3 sequences, around 48% of them singletons. The receptor comes from a woman aged 40-49 years in good health. The chain links TRBV5-5 to TRBJ2-7; the D gene is possibly TRBD1 (6 bases). The sequencing sample was made of blood. The chain's CDR3 is CASSLVNRVGEQYF. The CDR3 nucleotides read TGTGCCAGCAGCTTGGTTAACAGGGTTGGCGAGCAGTACTTC.